The 27 T cell receptor beta chains below come from one sample, sequenced in a study of cytomegalovirus exposure and HLA in healthy donors. 13 Jbeta primers and 60 Vbeta primers were used for the PCR. Clones were sequenced by immunoSEQ multiplex PCR, and TCRdb holds only the in-frame ones, with some missing. This table holds about 99,000 clones, approximately 80% found once. The specimen was PBMCs. Receptors were obtained from a woman aged 18 to 35 in good health and CMV-seropositive.

J is TRBJ2-1 and V is TRBV19; 7 nucleotides align to TRBD1. Trimming took 3 bases from V and 5 from J; bases not matched to a gene: 7. The CDR3 totals 15 residues. Germline V gives CDR1 LNHDA, CDR2 SQIVND (reference sequence). The CDR3 is CASSIQQGRDNEQFF. The CDR3, as DNA: TGTGCCAGTAGTATCCAACAGGGGCGGGACAATGAGCAGTTCTTC. Variable domain in full (rest from reference TRBV19 and TRBJ2-1): DGGITQSPKYLFRKEGQNVTLSCEQNLNHDAMYWYRQDPGQGLRLIYYSQIVNDFQKGDIAEGYSVSREKKESFPLTVTSAQKNPTAFYLCASSIQQGRDNEQFFGPGTRLTVL.

CDR3 amino acids: CASNSHGMSGGELFF. CDR3 nucleotide sequence: TGTGCCAGCAACAGTCACGGGATGAGCGGTGGGGAGCTGTTTTTT. The chain links TRBV7-9 to TRBJ2-2, with D possibly being TRBD2 (5 bases). The germline V and J ends were trimmed by 7 bases and 8 bases, with 20 bases remaining between them. This CDR3 spans 15 amino acids. Germline V gene sequence: CDR1 SEHNR, CDR2 FQNEAQ (reference sequence).

This chain uses TRBV7-9 with TRBJ2-3, with 9 bases that match TRBD2. V lost 8 bases to trimming and J lost 3 bases; unmatched junction nucleotides: 9. Germline-derived CDR1 and CDR2 are SEHNR and FQNEAQ (reference sequence). This CDR3 spans 15 amino acids. CDR3 residues: CASRLGSGRTDTQYF. The CDR3 DNA sequence: TGTGCCAGCCGACTGGGAAGCGGGAGGACAGATACGCAGTATTTT. The variable domain in full, with the rest retrieved from reference TRBV7-9 and TRBJ2-3, is DTGVSQNPRHKITKRGQNVTFRCDPISEHNRLYWYRQTLGQGPEFLTYFQNEAQLEKSRLLSDRFSAERPKGSFSTLEIQRTEQGDSAMYLCASRLGSGRTDTQYFGPGTRLTVL.

The chain carries TRBV11-3 and TRBJ1-2; D remains ambiguous. This CDR3 spans 15 amino acids. Germline values: CDR1 SGHNT, CDR2 YENEEA. Deletions cut 1 base from V and 2 bases from J, with 11 bases between. As DNA, the CDR3 is TGTGCCAGCAGCTTAGTAGGCGGGTCGAACTATGGCTACACCTTC. Protein: CASSLVGGSNYGYTF.

The chain combines TRBV30 with TRBJ1-1; perhaps TRBD1 as D (5 bases). V lost 4 bases, J lost 1 base, and 10 bases lay in between. Germline lookup yields CDR1 GTSNPN and CDR2 SVGIG (reference sequence). This CDR3 is built from 13 residues. The CDR3 DNA is TGTGCCTGGATCCTCCAGGGGAACACTGAAGCTTTCTTT. Its protein is CAWILQGNTEAFF.

The rearrangement uses TRBV5-1 and TRBJ2-2; TRBD2 agrees at 12 bases. The V segment lost 4 bases and the J segment 0 bases; nucleotides outside the gene matches: 4. The CDR3 spans 17 residues. Per germline, CDR1 SGHRS and CDR2 YFSETQ. This chain's CDR3 is CASSERTSGTNTGELFF. CDR3 bases: TGCGCCAGCAGCGAAAGGACTAGCGGGACGAACACCGGGGAGCTGTTTTTT.

The CDR3 coding sequence is TGTGCCACCAGCAGGACAGGGGGCGACACTGAAGCTTTCTTT. This gives the protein CATSRTGGDTEAFF. The V call is TRBV15, the J call TRBJ1-1, with 10 bases identical to TRBD1. After removal of 3 bases from V and 3 bases from J, the junction contained 1 base not matched to a gene. Germline V gene lookup returns CDR1 LNHNV and CDR2 YYDKDF (reference sequence). The CDR3 consists of 14 residues.

The V gene is TRBV20-1, the J gene TRBJ2-3; D remains unclear. Per germline, CDR1 DFQATT and CDR2 SNEGSKA (reference sequence). This CDR3 is built from 10 residues. The germline V and J ends were trimmed by 6 bases and 2 bases, with 3 bases remaining between them. The DNA of the CDR3 is TGCAGTGCCAACACAGATACGCAGTATTTT. It specifies CSANTDTQYF.

This CDR3 is CAWSALYDEQFF. Written as DNA, the CDR3 is TGTGCCTGGAGTGCCCTCTATGATGAGCAGTTCTTC. This chain joins TRBV30 and TRBJ2-1; D ambiguous. The V gene lost 1 base and the J gene lost 8 bases, with 9 bases spanning the gap. The CDR3 totals 12 residues. Germline V gives CDR1 GTSNPN, CDR2 SVGIG (reference sequence).

A remark on this clone: As the CDR3 is not closed by the conserved phenylalanine or tryptophan, this likely results from a read error. The chain employs TRBV13 and TRBJ2-3; 10 bases agree with TRBD2. Germline CDR1 is PRHDT and CDR2 is FYEKMQ (reference sequence). The ends lost 5 bases at V and 2 bases at J; junction bases unmatched: 10. The CDR3 is 17 amino acids. This CDR3 is CASSPRGLAISTDTQYV. The CDR3 DNA sequence: TGTGCCAGCAGCCCGCGGGGACTAGCGATATCCACAGATACGCAGTATGTT.

The rearrangement links TRBV23-1 to TRBJ2-2; 7 positions agree with TRBD1. TRBV23-1 is flagged as an ORF with uncertain function. J was trimmed by 6 bases and V by 0 bases; bases with no gene match: 7. The CDR3 runs 16 residues. DNA for the CDR3: TGCGCCAGCAGTCAATCGAAGACAGGGTGGGCCGGGGAGCTGTTTTTT. Protein: CASSQSKTGWAGELFF.

V gene TRBV6-6 combines with J gene TRBJ2-3, with TRBD1 as a possible D gene (5 bases). V lost 5 bases, J lost 1 base, and 13 bases lay in between. This CDR3 comprises 15 residues. CDR1 and CDR2 from the germline V gene are MNHNY and SVGAGI (reference sequence). As DNA, the CDR3 is TGTGCCAGCAGTCGGACACAGGCGGGCACAGATACGCAGTATTTT. This sequence encodes CASSRTQAGTDTQYF.

This chain joins TRBV7-3 and TRBJ2-1, with 10 nucleotides matching TRBD2. J was trimmed by 4 bases and V by 8 bases; bases with no gene match: 8. The germline V gene has CDR1 SGHTA and CDR2 FQGTGA. The CDR3 is 15 residues long. The CDR3 DNA follows: TGTGCCAGCGGTAACCTAGCGGGAGCTTACAATGAGCAGTTCTTC. Protein product: CASGNLAGAYNEQFF.

This chain uses TRBV7-2 with TRBJ2-7; TRBD1 aligns across 8 bases. This CDR3 is built from 16 residues. Germline CDR1 is SGHTA and CDR2 is FQGNSA. Unmatched junction bases numbered 9, after V lost 1 base and J lost 4 bases. CDR3 sequence (DNA): TGTGCCAGCAGCTTAGTGTTTGGGGACAGGACTTACGAGCAGTACTTC. This translates into CASSLVFGDRTYEQYF.

The chain carries TRBV7-2 and TRBJ2-2; a weak D match, TRBD2 (6 bases). V was shortened by 1 base and J by 1 base, with 10 bases between the two germline ends. CDR1 and CDR2 (germline): SGHTA, FQGNSA. The CDR3 sequence is 16 residues long. In nucleotides, the CDR3 is TGTGCCAGCAGCTTAGTTGGGGGAGGGAACACCGGGGAGCTGTTTTTT. It translates to CASSLVGGGNTGELFF.

The sample holds one count of this clone. The chain is built from TRBV2 and TRBJ1-2; the D gene is possibly TRBD1 (6 bases). The CDR3 loop spans 17 amino acids. CDR1 is SNHLY, CDR2 FYNNEI, per germline. Trimming took 8 bases from V and 1 from J, leaving 23 bases between them. As DNA, the CDR3 is TGTGCCAGCCGCCCGTCCTTTACAGGGCCCGTTAACTATGGCTACACCTTC. Translating gives CASRPSFTGPVNYGYTF.

The V gene is TRBV10-3, the J gene TRBJ2-3; 10 positions match TRBD2. The CDR3 is 16 amino acids. Germline V gene lookup returns CDR1 ENHRY and CDR2 SYGVKD. V shed 3 bases, J shed 4 bases, and the junction held 7 bases outside the gene matches. The CDR3 bases are TGTGCCATCAGTGATACAAGCGGGAGGGCCCCAGATACGCAGTATTTT. This encodes CAISDTSGRAPDTQYF.

This chain joins TRBV19 and TRBJ2-1; 8 bases line up with TRBD2. After removal of 3 bases from V and 4 bases from J, the junction contained 5 bases not matched to a gene. Germline CDR1 LNHDA, CDR2 SQIVND (reference sequence). This CDR3 has 15 residues. DNA for the CDR3: TGTGCCAGTAGTATCCGAACTAGCGGATACAATGAGCAGTTCTTC. It specifies CASSIRTSGYNEQFF.

J is TRBJ1-2 and V is TRBV6-5, with TRBD1 identical over 7 bases. The CDR3 extends over 14 amino acids. The ends lost 2 bases at V and 7 bases at J; junction bases unmatched: 7. CDR1 is MNHEY and CDR2 is SVGAGI in the germline V gene. For the CDR3, the DNA is TGTGCCAGCAGTTACAACGGGCAGGGGGTTGGCTACACCTTC. Translating gives CASSYNGQGVGYTF.

This chain links TRBV14 with TRBJ1-2, with 8 bases identical to TRBD1. CDR3 size: 12 residues. Germline V gene sequence: CDR1 SGHDN, CDR2 FVKESK. V lost 4 bases to trimming and J lost 8 bases; unmatched junction nucleotides: 3. CDR3 region: CASSRRTGGYTF. Here the CDR3 DNA reads TGTGCCAGCAGCCGAAGGACAGGGGGCTACACCTTC. Based on the CDR3 plus reference TRBV14 and TRBJ1-2, the full variable domain is EAGVTQFPSHSVIEKGQTVTLRCDPISGHDNLYWYRRVMGKEIKFLLHFVKESKQDESGMPNNRFLAERTGGTYSTLKVQPAELEDSGVYFCASSRRTGGYTFGSGTRLTVV.

The chain has TRBV5-1 and TRBJ2-3; weak D call: TRBD1 (5 bases). The V and J ends lost 0 bases and 3 bases respectively, with 14 bases between them. CDR1 SGHRS and CDR2 YFSETQ come from the germline V gene. The length of the CDR3 is 16 residues. Here the CDR3 reads CASSLEDTFGTDTQYF. DNA for the CDR3: TGCGCCAGCAGCTTGGAGGACACCTTCGGGACAGATACGCAGTATTTT.

The chain recombines TRBV15 with TRBJ2-1; TRBD1 agrees at 10 bases. Unmatched junction bases numbered 5, after V lost 3 bases and J lost 6 bases. CDR1 is LNHNV, CDR2 YYDKDF, per germline (reference sequence). The length of the CDR3 is 15 residues. The CDR3 loop reads CATSSGTGAVNEQFF. In DNA form, the CDR3 reads TGTGCCACCAGCAGCGGGACAGGGGCGGTCAATGAGCAGTTCTTC.

The chain couples TRBV7-8 to TRBJ1-2, with 7 bases that match TRBD1. The CDR3 has 14 residues. In germline, CDR1 is SGHVS, CDR2 FQNEAQ. Losses at the gene ends were 5 bases for V and 2 bases for J; bases not matched to a gene: 5. The CDR3 nucleotides read TGTGCCAGCAGCACGCGGGACAGAAACTATGGCTACACCTTC. This encodes CASSTRDRNYGYTF. Full variable domain (missing parts from reference TRBV7-8 and TRBJ1-2): GAGVSQSPRYKVAKRGQDVALRCDPISGHVSLFWYQQALGQGPEFLTYFQNEAQLDKSGLPSDRFFAERPEGSVSTLKIQRTQQEDSAVYLCASSTRDRNYGYTFGSGTRLTVV.

CDR3 sequence reads: CASSITDGGGPQHF. Written as DNA, the CDR3 is TGTGCCAGCAGTATTACAGACGGTGGAGGGCCCCAGCATTTT. The chain links TRBV28 to TRBJ1-5; D gene unclear. The CDR3 totals 14 residues. V lost 5 bases to trimming and J lost 9 bases, with 17 bases between them. Germline V lookup: CDR1 MDHEN, CDR2 SYDVKM.

The chain couples TRBV4-2 to TRBJ2-3; TRBD2 agrees at 8 bases. The CDR3 runs 14 residues. With 8 bases clipped from V and 0 bases from J, the junction kept 4 bases outside the gene matches. The germline CDR1 and CDR2 sequences are LGHNA and YNFKEQ. CDR3 amino acids: CASAQRESTDTQYF. The CDR3 bases are TGTGCCAGCGCTCAGCGGGAGAGCACAGATACGCAGTATTTT.

The chain has TRBV19 and TRBJ2-3, with D possibly being TRBD1 (7 bases). Trimming pared 3 bases from V and 4 bases from J, leaving 14 bases between. Germline V lookup: CDR1 LNHDA, CDR2 SQIVND (reference sequence). This CDR3 region has 15 residues. The CDR3 loop reads CASSIFSGQADTQYF. CDR3 coding DNA: TGTGCCAGTAGTATTTTTAGCGGACAGGCAGATACGCAGTATTTT.

CDR3 DNA sequence: TGTGCCAGCAGCTTAAATGACAGGGCGAACACTGAAGCTTTCTTT. Its translation: CASSLNDRANTEAFF. The chain employs TRBV7-9 and TRBJ1-1; TRBD1 matches 7 bases. Per the germline V gene, CDR1 is SEHNR and CDR2 is FQNEAQ (reference sequence). The CDR3 runs to 15 residues. The trim removed 2 bases at V and 1 base at J, leaving 4 bases unmatched. Full variable domain (remainder filled in from reference TRBV7-9 and TRBJ1-1): DTGVSQNPRHKITKRGQNVTFRCDPISEHNRLYWYRQTLGQGPEFLTYFQNEAQLEKSRLLSDRFSAERPKGSFSTLEIQRTEQGDSAMYLCASSLNDRANTEAFFGQGTRLTVV.